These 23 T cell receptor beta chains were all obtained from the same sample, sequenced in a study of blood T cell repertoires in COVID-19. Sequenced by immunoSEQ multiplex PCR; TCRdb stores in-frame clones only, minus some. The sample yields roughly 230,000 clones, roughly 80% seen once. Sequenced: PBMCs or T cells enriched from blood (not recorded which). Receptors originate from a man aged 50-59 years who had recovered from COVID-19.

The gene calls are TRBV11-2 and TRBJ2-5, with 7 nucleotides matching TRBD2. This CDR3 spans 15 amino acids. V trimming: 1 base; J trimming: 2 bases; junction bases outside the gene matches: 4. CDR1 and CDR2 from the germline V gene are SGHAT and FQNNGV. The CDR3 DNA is TGTGCCAGCAGCTTAGCGGGAGGTTTGCAAGAGACCCAGTACTTC. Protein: CASSLAGGLQETQYF.

The CDR3 DNA reads TGCGCCAGCAGCTTGGTCAGGGGGACTGAAGCTTTCTTT. Translation: CASSLVRGTEAFF. V is TRBV5-1 and J is TRBJ1-1; 7 bases line up with TRBD1. Germline CDR1 SGHRS, CDR2 YFSETQ. The CDR3 has 13 amino acids. The V segment lost 0 bases and the J segment 5 bases; nucleotides outside the gene matches: 1.

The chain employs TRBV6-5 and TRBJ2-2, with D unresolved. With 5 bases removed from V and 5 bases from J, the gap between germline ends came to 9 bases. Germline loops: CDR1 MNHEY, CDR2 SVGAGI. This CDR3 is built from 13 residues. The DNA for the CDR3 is TGTGCCAGCAGTACGACATTGACCGGGGAGCTGTTTTTT. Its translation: CASSTTLTGELFF.

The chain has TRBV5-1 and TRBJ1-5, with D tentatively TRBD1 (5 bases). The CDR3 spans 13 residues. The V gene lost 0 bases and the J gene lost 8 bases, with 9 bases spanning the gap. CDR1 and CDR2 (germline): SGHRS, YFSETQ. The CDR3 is CASSLAGKEPQHF. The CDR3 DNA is TGCGCCAGCAGCTTGGCAGGGAAGGAGCCCCAGCATTTT.

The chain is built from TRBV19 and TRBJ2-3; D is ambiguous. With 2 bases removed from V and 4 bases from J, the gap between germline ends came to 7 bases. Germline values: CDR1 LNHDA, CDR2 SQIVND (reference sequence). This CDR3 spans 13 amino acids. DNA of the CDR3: TGTGCCAGTAGTATAATGGCTCCAGATACGCAGTATTTT. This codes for CASSIMAPDTQYF.

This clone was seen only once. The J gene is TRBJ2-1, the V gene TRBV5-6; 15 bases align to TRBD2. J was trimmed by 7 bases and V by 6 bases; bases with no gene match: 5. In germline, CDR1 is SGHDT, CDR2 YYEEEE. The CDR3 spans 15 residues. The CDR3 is CASIYGTSGGNEQFF. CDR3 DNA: TGTGCCAGCATCTATGGGACTAGCGGGGGGAATGAGCAGTTCTTC. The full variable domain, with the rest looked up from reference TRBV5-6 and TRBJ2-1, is DAGVTQSPTHLIKTRGQQVTLRCSPKSGHDTVSWYQQALGQGPQFIFQYYEEEERQRGNFPDRFSGHQFPNYSSELNVNALLLGDSALYLCASIYGTSGGNEQFFGPGTRLTVL.

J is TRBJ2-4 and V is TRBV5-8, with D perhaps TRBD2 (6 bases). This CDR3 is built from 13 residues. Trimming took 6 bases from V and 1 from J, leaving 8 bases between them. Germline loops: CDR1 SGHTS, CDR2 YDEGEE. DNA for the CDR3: TGTGCCAGCAACCGGGGGGCCAAAAACATTCAGTACTTC. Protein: CASNRGAKNIQYF.

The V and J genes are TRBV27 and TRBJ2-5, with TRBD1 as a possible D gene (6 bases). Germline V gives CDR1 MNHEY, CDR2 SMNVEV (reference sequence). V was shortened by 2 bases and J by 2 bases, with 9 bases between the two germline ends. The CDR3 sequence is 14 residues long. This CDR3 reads CASSLGTIQETQYF. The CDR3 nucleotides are TGTGCCAGCAGTTTAGGGACAATTCAAGAGACCCAGTACTTC.

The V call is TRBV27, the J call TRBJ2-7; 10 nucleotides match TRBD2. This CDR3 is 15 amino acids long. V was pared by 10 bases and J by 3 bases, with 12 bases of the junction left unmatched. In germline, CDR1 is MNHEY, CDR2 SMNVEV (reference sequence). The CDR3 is CATKGLAGVSYEQYF. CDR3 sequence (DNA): TGTGCCACCAAGGGCCTAGCGGGAGTAAGCTACGAGCAGTACTTC.

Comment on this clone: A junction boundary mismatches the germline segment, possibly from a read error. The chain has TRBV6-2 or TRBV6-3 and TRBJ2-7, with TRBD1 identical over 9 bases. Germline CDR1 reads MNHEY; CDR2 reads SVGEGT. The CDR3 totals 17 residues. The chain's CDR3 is CASSYFPGQGGSYEQYF. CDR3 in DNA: TGTGCCAGCAGCTACTTCCCGGGACAGGGAGGTTCCTACGAGCAGTACTTC.

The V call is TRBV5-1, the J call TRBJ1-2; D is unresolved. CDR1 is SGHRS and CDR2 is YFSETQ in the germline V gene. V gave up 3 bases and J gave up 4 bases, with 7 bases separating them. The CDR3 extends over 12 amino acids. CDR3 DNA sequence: TGCGCCAGCAGCTCGGAGCGCTATGGCTACACCTTC. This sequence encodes CASSSERYGYTF.

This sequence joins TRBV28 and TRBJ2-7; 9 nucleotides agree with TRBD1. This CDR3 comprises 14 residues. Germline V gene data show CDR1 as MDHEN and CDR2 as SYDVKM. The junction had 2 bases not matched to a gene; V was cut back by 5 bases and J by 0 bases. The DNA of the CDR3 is TGTGCCAGCAGTGGACAGGGGAGCTCCTACGAGCAGTACTTC. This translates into CASSGQGSSYEQYF.

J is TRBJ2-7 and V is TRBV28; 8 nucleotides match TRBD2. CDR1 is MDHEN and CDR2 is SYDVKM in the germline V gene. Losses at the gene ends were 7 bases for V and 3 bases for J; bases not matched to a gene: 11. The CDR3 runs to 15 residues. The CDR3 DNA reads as TGTGCCAGCACCGAACGCGGGGGGTTCTACTACGAGCAGTACTTC. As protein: CASTERGGFYYEQYF.

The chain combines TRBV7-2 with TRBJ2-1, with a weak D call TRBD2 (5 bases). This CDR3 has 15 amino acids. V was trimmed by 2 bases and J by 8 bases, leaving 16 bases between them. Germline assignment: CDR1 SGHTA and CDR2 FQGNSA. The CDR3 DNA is TGTGCCAGCAGCTTATCCGTGGGAGAGTGGGATGAGCAGTTCTTC. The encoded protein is CASSLSVGEWDEQFF.

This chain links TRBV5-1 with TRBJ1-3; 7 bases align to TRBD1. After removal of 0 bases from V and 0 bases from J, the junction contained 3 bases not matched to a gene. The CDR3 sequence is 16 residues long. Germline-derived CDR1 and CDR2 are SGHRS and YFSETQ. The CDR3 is CASSLVGTASGNTIYF. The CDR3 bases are TGCGCCAGCAGCTTGGTCGGGACAGCCTCTGGAAACACCATATATTTT. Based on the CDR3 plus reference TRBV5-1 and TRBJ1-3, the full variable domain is KAGVTQTPRYLIKTRGQQVTLSCSPISGHRSVSWYQQTPGQGLQFLFEYFSETQRNKGNFPGRFSGRQFSNSRSEMNVSTLELGDSALYLCASSLVGTASGNTIYFGEGSWLTVV.

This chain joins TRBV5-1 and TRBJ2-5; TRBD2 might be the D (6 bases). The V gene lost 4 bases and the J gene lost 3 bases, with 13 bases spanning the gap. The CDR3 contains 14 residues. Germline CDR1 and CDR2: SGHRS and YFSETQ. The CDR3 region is CASSHGTGEETQYF. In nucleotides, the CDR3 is TGCGCCAGCAGCCACGGGACTGGAGAAGAGACCCAGTACTTC.

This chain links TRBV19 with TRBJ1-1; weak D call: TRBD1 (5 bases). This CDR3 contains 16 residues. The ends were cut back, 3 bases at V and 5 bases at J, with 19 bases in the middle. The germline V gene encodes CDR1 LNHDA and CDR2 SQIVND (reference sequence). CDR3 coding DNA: TGTGCCAGTAGTATTCTGGCGTCCCGGGGGGGGACTGAAGCTTTCTTT. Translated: CASSILASRGGTEAFF.

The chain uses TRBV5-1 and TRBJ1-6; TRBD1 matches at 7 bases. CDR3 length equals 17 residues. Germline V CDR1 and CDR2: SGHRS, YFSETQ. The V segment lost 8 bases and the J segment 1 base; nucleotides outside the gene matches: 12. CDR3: CASSHEEGASYNSPLHF. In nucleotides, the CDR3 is TGCGCCAGTAGCCATGAGGAGGGGGCTTCCTATAATTCACCCCTCCACTTT.

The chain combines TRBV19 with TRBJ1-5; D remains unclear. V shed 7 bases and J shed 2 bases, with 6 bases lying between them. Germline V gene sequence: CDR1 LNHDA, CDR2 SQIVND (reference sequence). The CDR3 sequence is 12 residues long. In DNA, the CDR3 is TGTGCCAGTAAACTAGGCAATCAGCCCCAGCATTTT. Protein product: CASKLGNQPQHF.

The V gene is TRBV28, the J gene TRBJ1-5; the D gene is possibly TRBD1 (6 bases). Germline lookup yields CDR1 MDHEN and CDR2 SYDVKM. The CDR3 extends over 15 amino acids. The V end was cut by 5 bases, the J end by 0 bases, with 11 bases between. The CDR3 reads CASSPHRVSNQPQHF. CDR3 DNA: TGTGCCAGCAGTCCTCACAGGGTTAGCAATCAGCCCCAGCATTTT.

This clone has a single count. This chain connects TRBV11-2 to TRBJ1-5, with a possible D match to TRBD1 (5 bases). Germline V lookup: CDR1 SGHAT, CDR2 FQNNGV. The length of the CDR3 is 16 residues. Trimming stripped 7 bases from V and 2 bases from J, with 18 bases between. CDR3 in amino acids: CASTRVGGSGNQPQHF. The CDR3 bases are TGTGCCAGCACCCGGGTGGGGGGATCCGGCAATCAGCCCCAGCATTTT.

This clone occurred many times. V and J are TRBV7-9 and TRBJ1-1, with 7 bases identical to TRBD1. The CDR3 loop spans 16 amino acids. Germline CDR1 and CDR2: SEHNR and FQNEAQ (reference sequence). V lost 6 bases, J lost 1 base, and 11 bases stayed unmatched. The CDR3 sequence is CASSPSSGGRNTEAFF. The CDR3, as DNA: TGTGCCAGCAGTCCCTCTTCAGGGGGAAGGAACACTGAAGCTTTCTTT.

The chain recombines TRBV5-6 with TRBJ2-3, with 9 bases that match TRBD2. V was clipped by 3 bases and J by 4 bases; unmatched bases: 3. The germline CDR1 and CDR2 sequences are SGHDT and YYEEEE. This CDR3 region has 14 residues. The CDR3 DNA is TGTGCCAGCAGCTGGACTAGCGTGGCAGATACGCAGTATTTT. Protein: CASSWTSVADTQYF.